The subject of this entry is one T cell receptor beta chain. Antigen unknown. Sequencing was performed with immunoSEQ multiplex PCR; in TCRdb, only in-frame clones are kept and a portion is missing. The sample holds about 550,000 clones, around 95% seen once. The entry originates in a study of shared clonotypes between healthy human individuals. Naivety among CD8 cells was defined by CD45RO negativity and positive CCR7 selection, thereby excluding terminally differentiated effector memory CD45RA+ cells. Germline CDR1 is SGHDT and CDR2 is YYEEEE. The CDR3 loop spans 11 amino acids. Trimming cost V 3 bases and J 4 bases, with 1 base left between them. The study's findings and limits: With several donors compared, about 5% of naive CD4 clonotypes were shared. Relative to their counterparts shared across all four donors, non-shared clonotypes exhibited diminished generation probabilities.

This clonotype was obtained from a woman in her thirties in good health. This rearrangement joins TRBV5-6 to TRBJ2-2, with D hard to call. Sequenced input: naive CD8+ T cells sorted from blood. The CDR3 spells CASSSTGELFF. The CDR3 bases are TGTGCCAGCAGCTCCACCGGGGAGCTGTTTTTT.